These T cell receptor beta chains were read from a single sample in a study of cytomegalovirus exposure and HLA in healthy donors. Sequencing was performed with immunoSEQ multiplex PCR; in TCRdb, only in-frame clones are kept and a portion is missing. The table has over 150,000 clones, roughly four fifths seen once. The specimen was PBMCs. The receptor source for this set is a man in his fifties or sixties in good health and CMV-seropositive. Each CDR3 is given without its conserved first and last residue. D genes are given only for firm matches.

CDR3 length | J gene | D gene | V gene | CDR3 protein
14 | TRBJ1-2 | NA | TRBV4-1 | ASSQPLGATFYGYT
13 | TRBJ2-2 | NA | TRBV9 | ASSVAGAVTGELF
14 | TRBJ1-4 | TRBD1 | TRBV5-4 | ASSGGAGGTNEKLF
13 | TRBJ2-2 | TRBD2 | TRBV5-1 | ASSLGGGNTGELF
14 | TRBJ1-4 | NA | TRBV5-1 | ASSLVWGSTNEKLF
11 | TRBJ1-2 | NA | TRBV5-6 | ASRVTGYYGYT
11 | TRBJ1-5 | NA | TRBV5-6 | ASSIGHNQPQH
12 | TRBJ2-3 | NA | TRBV13 | ASSFDGAPDTQY
13 | TRBJ1-4 | NA | TRBV6-6 | ASSGNRDANEKLF
12 | TRBJ2-1 | TRBD2 | TRBV2 | TLLTGGPGNEQF
10 | TRBJ1-6 | NA | TRBV6-5 | ASGTPNSPLH
12 | TRBJ2-1 | TRBD2 | TRBV27 | ASSLEGTINEQF
15 | TRBJ2-5 | TRBD2 | TRBV28 | ASSSTSGGDARETQY
10 | TRBJ2-7 | TRBD1 | TRBV6-5 | ASSRTGVEQY
14 | TRBJ2-3 | TRBD2 | TRBV4-2 | ASSPRGTSGTDTQY
13 | TRBJ1-4 | TRBD1 | TRBV19 | ASSIVAGTAEKLF
10 | TRBJ1-1 | NA | TRBV5-1 | ASSRGDTEAF
11 | TRBJ2-5 | NA | TRBV29-1 | SGDLASQETQY
11 | TRBJ2-2 | TRBD1 | TRBV29-1 | SALTGGTGELF
13 | TRBJ1-6 | NA | TRBV6-6 | ASSFDSSYNSPLH
13 | TRBJ2-2 | NA | TRBV27 | ASSSPLRNTGELF
14 | TRBJ1-3 | NA | TRBV5-5 | ASSLGPGNSGNTIY
12 | TRBJ2-6 | NA | TRBV5-1 | ASSSSSGANVLT
13 | TRBJ1-1 | NA | TRBV9 | ASSITGLMNTEAF
11 | TRBJ2-3 | NA | TRBV28 | ASSWDTTDTQY
13 | TRBJ1-2 | NA | TRBV4-3 | ASSQGDMRGYGYT
13 | TRBJ1-5 | TRBD1 | TRBV28 | ASRTGTGSNQPQH
14 | TRBJ2-1 | TRBD1 | TRBV28 | VVQGAVAATYNEQF
12 | TRBJ1-4 | NA | TRBV30 | AWSGSAANEKLF
12 | TRBJ2-1 | TRBD2 | TRBV28 | ASRREATRHEQF
14 | TRBJ2-2 | TRBD2 | TRBV5-1 | ASSLEGLAGSGELF
12 | TRBJ1-2 | NA | TRBV5-1 | ASSSDSYVYGYT
15 | TRBJ1-5 | TRBD1 | TRBV4-2 | ASSQDRGQGLNQPQH
12 | TRBJ2-5 | NA | TRBV5-5 | ASEDLKSQETQY
15 | TRBJ2-4 | TRBD1 | TRBV19 | ASSIVPPGQGANIQY
12 | TRBJ1-3 | NA | TRBV6-5 | ASSYSGVGNTIY
13 | TRBJ2-7 | NA | TRBV6-5 | ASSASTAIPYEQY
12 | TRBJ1-6 | TRBD1 | TRBV6-1 | ASRGDRVNSPLH
12 | TRBJ1-1 | NA | TRBV28 | ASSHPADGTEAF
14 | TRBJ2-5 | TRBD2 | TRBV5-8 | ASSLVGASGQETQY
11 | TRBJ2-7 | NA | TRBV30 | AWSVQASYEQY
12 | TRBJ2-1 | TRBD2 | TRBV6-6 | ASSEGLAGDEQF
14 | TRBJ2-3 | TRBD2 | TRBV19 | ASSMGLAGVSDTQY
10 | TRBJ2-1 | NA | TRBV6-5 | ASSRSLGEQF
17 | TRBJ2-1 | TRBD2 | TRBV28 | ASSLTQTSGSSIINEQF
15 | TRBJ2-6 | TRBD1 | TRBV7-8 | ASSRPGQLTGANVLT
12 | TRBJ2-7 | NA | TRBV6-1 | ASSVNFQAYEQH
13 | TRBJ2-2 | TRBD1 | TRBV4-3 | ASSPDRANTGELF
12 | NA | NA | TRBV29-1 | SARPTEDSYEQY
12 | TRBJ1-1 | NA | TRBV5-1 | ASSLVPGNTEAF
11 | TRBJ2-5 | NA | TRBV15 | ATSLAGAETQY
12 | TRBJ2-7 | TRBD1 | TRBV19 | ASSKDRGSYEQY
15 | TRBJ2-1 | TRBD2 | TRBV18 | ASSPTTLREGPHEQF
13 | TRBJ2-5 | NA | TRBV9 | ASSATGTFRETQY
13 | TRBJ1-4 | TRBD1 | TRBV5-6 | ASSLNRGQGEKLF
13 | TRBJ2-7 | NA | TRBV9 | ASSVGLASAGEQY
13 | TRBJ2-7 | TRBD2 | TRBV11-3 | ASSSKGLDSYEQY
11 | TRBJ2-7 | NA | TRBV19 | ASSMGGNYEQY
17 | TRBJ1-2 | NA | TRBV4-2 | ASSQDPPSPGRRDYGYT